One sample yielded the 20 T cell receptor beta chains listed below, sequenced in a study of cytomegalovirus exposure and HLA in healthy donors. PCR employed 60 Vbeta and 13 Jbeta primers. Some clones are missing from TCRdb's copy, which holds only in-frame ones; the method was immunoSEQ multiplex PCR. The sample shows over 95,000 clones, around four fifths of them seen only once. The sequenced sample consisted of PBMCs. The receptors originated from a man in his forties in good health and CMV-seronegative.

J is TRBJ1-2 and V is TRBV7-9, with no clear D. CDR1 is SEHNR and CDR2 is FQNEAQ in the germline V gene (reference sequence). The CDR3 has 12 amino acids. V lost 6 bases, J lost 3 bases, and 8 bases lay in between. In DNA, the CDR3 is TGTGCCAGCAGAGCCGGGGACTATGGCTACACCTTC. This encodes CASRAGDYGYTF.

The chain employs TRBV13 and TRBJ2-5; D remains ambiguous. The CDR3 covers 16 residues. V was trimmed by 4 bases and J by 1 base, leaving 16 bases between them. The germline V gene encodes CDR1 PRHDT and CDR2 FYEKMQ (reference sequence). The CDR3: CASSYQTRSLQETQYF. CDR3 nucleotide sequence: TGTGCCAGCAGCTACCAGACACGGTCGCTCCAAGAGACCCAGTACTTC.

The chain has TRBV15 and TRBJ2-7, with 8 bases lining up with TRBD1. Germline CDR1 and CDR2: LNHNV and YYDKDF (reference sequence). J was trimmed by 0 bases and V by 2 bases; bases with no gene match: 3. This CDR3 spans 15 amino acids. CDR3 residues: CATSRPGTGSYEQYF. CDR3 sequence (DNA): TGTGCCACCAGCAGACCCGGGACAGGCTCCTACGAGCAGTACTTC.

The chain is built from TRBV4-1 and TRBJ2-2; 7 bases are a match to TRBD1. There are 15 residues in the CDR3. Germline trimming cut 0 bases from V and 9 bases from J; bases unmatched to any gene: 7. Germline CDR1 and CDR2: MGHRA and YSYEKL. The CDR3 region is CASSQDRDSLWELFF. The CDR3 DNA follows: TGCGCCAGCAGCCAAGATCGGGACAGCCTTTGGGAGCTGTTTTTT.

The CDR3 loop reads CASSSGVPAYEQYF. The CDR3 DNA follows: TGCGCCAGCAGTAGCGGGGTTCCGGCCTACGAGCAGTACTTC. This chain joins TRBV5-1 and TRBJ2-7, with TRBD2 matching over 8 bases. The V and J ends lost 5 bases and 2 bases, in that order; junction bases with no gene match: 6. There are 14 residues in the CDR3. Germline V lookup: CDR1 SGHRS, CDR2 YFSETQ.

The gene calls are TRBV9 and TRBJ2-3, with 7 bases aligning to TRBD1. This CDR3 has 15 residues. The trim removed 5 bases at V and 2 bases at J, leaving 8 bases unmatched. The germline V gene has CDR1 SGDLS and CDR2 YYNGEE. The CDR3 loop is CASSFATGLTDTQYF. The CDR3 coding sequence is TGTGCCAGCAGTTTTGCGACAGGGCTCACAGATACGCAGTATTTT. The full variable domain, with the rest looked up from reference TRBV9 and TRBJ2-3, is DSGVTQTPKHLITATGQRVTLRCSPRSGDLSVYWYQQSLDQGLQFLIQYYNGEERAKGNILERFSAQQFPDLHSELNLSSLELGDSALYFCASSFATGLTDTQYFGPGTRLTVL.

The chain combines TRBV4-3 with TRBJ2-1; 13 bases are shared with TRBD2. The CDR3 is 18 amino acids. The V gene end was trimmed by 4 bases and the J gene end by 5 bases; junction bases not matched to a gene: 11. Germline-derived CDR1 and CDR2 are LGHNA and YSLEER. The CDR3 nucleotides are TGCGCCAGCAGCCCAGTGTCGACTAGCGGGGGGCCGAACAATGAGCAGTTCTTC. Its protein product is CASSPVSTSGGPNNEQFF.

V and J are TRBV9 and TRBJ2-1, with D possibly being TRBD1 (5 bases). The V end was cut by 3 bases, the J end by 0 bases, with 10 bases between. CDR1 and CDR2 (germline): SGDLS, YYNGEE. The CDR3 contains 15 residues. Here the CDR3 reads CASSARQYSYNEQFF. The DNA of the CDR3 is TGTGCCAGCAGCGCAAGACAGTACTCCTACAATGAGCAGTTCTTC.

The gene calls are TRBV5-1 and TRBJ2-1; no clear D. V was clipped by 0 bases and J by 4 bases, with 11 bases between them. The length of the CDR3 is 15 residues. CDR1 is SGHRS, CDR2 YFSETQ, per germline. CDR3 nucleotide sequence: TGCGCCAGCAGCTTGGGAGTTATACAGTACAATGAGCAGTTCTTC. This translates into CASSLGVIQYNEQFF. Looking up the rest from reference TRBV5-1 and TRBJ2-1 gives the full variable domain: KAGVTQTPRYLIKTRGQQVTLSCSPISGHRSVSWYQQTPGQGLQFLFEYFSETQRNKGNFPGRFSGRQFSNSRSEMNVSTLELGDSALYLCASSLGVIQYNEQFFGPGTRLTVL.

Of note for this clone: Other DNA sequences within the sample encode an identical CDR3. The rearrangement links TRBV18 to TRBJ1-1, with 9 bases lining up with TRBD1. The V gene's germline CDR1 is KGHSH and CDR2 LQKENI. Unmatched junction bases numbered 0, after V lost 3 bases and J lost 1 base. The CDR3 length is 14 residues. CDR3 sequence reads: CASSPTGGNTEAFF. CDR3 in DNA: TGTGCCAGCTCACCGACAGGGGGGAACACTGAAGCTTTCTTT.

The V call is TRBV6-5, the J call TRBJ2-7; TRBD1 agrees at 9 bases. Germline CDR1 and CDR2: MNHEY and SVGAGI. The CDR3 spans 14 residues. V was clipped by 4 bases and J by 2 bases; unmatched bases: 3. CDR3 in amino acids: CASSLGTGTYEQYF. The DNA of the CDR3 is TGTGCCAGCAGTTTGGGGACAGGGACCTACGAGCAGTACTTC.

This chain uses TRBV28 with TRBJ1-5; D is uncertain. Germline V gene sequence: CDR1 MDHEN, CDR2 SYDVKM. V lost 1 base and J lost 2, with 9 bases in between. The CDR3 length is 15 residues. The CDR3 DNA follows: TGTGCCAGCAGTTTATTTCAGGAGGGCAATCAGCCCCAGCATTTT. It translates to CASSLFQEGNQPQHF.

The chain is built from TRBV27 and TRBJ2-7, with D perhaps TRBD2 (6 bases). Trimming shortened V by 7 bases and J by 6 bases, and 22 bases separated the two germline ends. The CDR3 runs to 15 residues. Germline assignment: CDR1 MNHEY and CDR2 SMNVEV (reference sequence). CDR3 sequence reads: CASIGHGTPKGEQYF. The DNA for the CDR3 is TGTGCCAGCATAGGTCATGGGACTCCGAAGGGCGAGCAGTACTTC.

V and J are TRBV18 and TRBJ2-1, with D possibly TRBD2 on 6 matching bases. Trimming stripped 3 bases from V and 3 bases from J, with 12 bases between. CDR1 and CDR2 from the germline V gene are KGHSH and LQKENI. The CDR3 loop spans 15 amino acids. The CDR3 sequence: CASSPWGVGYNEQFF. The DNA of the CDR3 is TGTGCCAGCTCACCTTGGGGGGTCGGCTACAATGAGCAGTTCTTC.

The chain employs TRBV9 and TRBJ2-1, with 8 bases fitting TRBD2. The CDR3 contains 16 residues. From germline, CDR1 is SGDLS and CDR2 YYNGEE. Trimming took 0 bases from V and 4 from J; bases not matched to a gene: 6. CDR3 in amino acids: CASSVAVGGGYNEQFF. CDR3 DNA sequence: TGTGCCAGCAGCGTAGCTGTGGGCGGGGGGTACAATGAGCAGTTCTTC.

The chain carries TRBV28 and TRBJ1-5; 9 bases are shared with TRBD1. Germline V gene sequence: CDR1 MDHEN, CDR2 SYDVKM. The V segment lost 3 bases and the J segment 2 bases; nucleotides outside the gene matches: 11. The CDR3 runs to 18 residues. CDR3 region: CASSLAGQGLVGNQPQHF. The CDR3 bases are TGTGCCAGCAGTTTGGCAGGACAGGGGTTGGTAGGCAATCAGCCCCAGCATTTT.

The gene calls are TRBV6-6 and TRBJ1-2; TRBD1 matches 7 bases. The CDR3 spans 14 residues. The germline V gene has CDR1 MNHNY and CDR2 SVGAGI (reference sequence). J was trimmed by 11 bases and V by 1 base; bases with no gene match: 10. Here the CDR3 DNA reads TGTGCCAGCAGTTACTACACGAGGGACAGCGTTTACACCTTC. Translated, it gives CASSYYTRDSVYTF.

The genes are TRBV4-2 and TRBJ1-2, with D possibly being TRBD1 (6 bases). The V and J ends lost 0 bases and 4 bases respectively, with 15 bases between them. Germline V gene lookup returns CDR1 LGHNA and CDR2 YNFKEQ. This CDR3 comprises 16 residues. CDR3 coding DNA: TGTGCCAGCAGCCAAGAGGGGGGGGCGTCTGCCTATGGCTACACCTTC. Translated: CASSQEGGASAYGYTF.

Comment on this clone: Germline is not matched at one junction end, which may reflect a read error. The chain employs TRBV15 and TRBJ1-2; 9 bases are shared with TRBD1. Germline V gene lookup returns CDR1 LNHNV and CDR2 YYDKDF (reference sequence). This CDR3 spans 13 amino acids. The CDR3 DNA sequence: TGTGCCACCAGCAGAGATATTTCCAGGACAGGGGATTTC. Its translation: CATSRDISRTGDF.

V is TRBV19 and J is TRBJ2-1, with a tentative D call TRBD1 (6 bases). The CDR3 is 16 amino acids. Between the trimmed V and J ends, which lost 5 bases and 8 bases, there was a span of 22 bases. Germline CDR1 and CDR2: LNHDA and SQIVND (reference sequence). The CDR3 protein is CASSPTLTGLEDEQFF. In DNA, the CDR3 is TGTGCCAGTAGTCCTACCCTGACAGGCCTGGAGGATGAGCAGTTCTTC.